These T cell receptor beta chains were read from a single sample in a study of T cell responses to AZD1222 COVID-19 vaccine. Profiling relied on immunoSEQ multiplex PCR, and the TCRdb table lists in-frame clones only, not all of them. The sample carries approximately 130,000 clones, 89% recorded once. This specimen consisted of peripheral blood, obtained 28 days after the second AZD1222 dose. Receptors originate from an adult who received the AZD1222 COVID-19 vaccine. Each CDR3 is given with its conserved first and last residue. The D gene is left open where the match is weak. Clone size is given for some rows only: seen once, a few or many times, or a class if the clone is expanded.

size	V	J	D	CDR3	DNA
.	TRBV2	TRBJ1-5	.	CASRDSGNQPQHF	TGTGCCAGCAGGGATTCAGGGAATCAGCCCCAGCATTTT
.	TRBV29-1	TRBJ2-1	.	CSGAGRAYNEQFF	TGCAGCGGAGCAGGGCGGGCCTACAATGAGCAGTTCTTC
.	TRBV7-3	TRBJ2-3	.	CASSLGGTDTQYF	TGTGCCAGCAGCTTGGGGGGCACAGATACGCAGTATTTT
.	TRBV27	TRBJ1-1	.	CASRGGARNTEAFF	TGTGCCAGCAGGGGGGGGGCGCGGAACACTGAAGCTTTCTTT
once	TRBV4-3	TRBJ1-5	TRBD1	CASSQGTGFNQPQHF	TGCGCCAGCAGCCAGGGGACAGGGTTTAATCAGCCCCAGCATTTT
.	TRBV11-3	TRBJ1-5	.	CASSPGTGYSNQPQHF	TGTGCCAGCAGCCCAGGAACAGGCTATAGCAATCAGCCCCAGCATTTT
once	TRBV10-3	TRBJ1-1	.	CAISASGHSGNTEAFF	TGTGCCATCAGTGCCTCTGGACACTCCGGGAACACTGAAGCTTTCTTT
.	TRBV2	TRBJ2-1	TRBD1	CASSYSGTGGNEQFF	TGTGCCAGCAGTTACTCCGGGACAGGGGGCAATGAGCAGTTCTTC
.	TRBV2	TRBJ2-2	.	CASRNRVSTGELFF	TGTGCCAGCAGAAACAGGGTTTCCACCGGGGAGCTGTTTTTT
.	TRBV5-4	TRBJ2-1	.	CASSLGTTEQFF	TGTGCCAGCAGCTTGGGGACTACTGAGCAGTTCTTC
.	TRBV4-2	TRBJ1-6	.	CASSQDFSYNSPLHF	TGTGCCAGCAGCCAAGATTTCAGTTATAATTCACCCCTCCACTTT
.	TRBV3-1/TRBV3-2	TRBJ1-5	.	CASSPRTLPNQPQHF	TGTGCCAGCAGCCCCCGGACCCTCCCCAATCAGCCCCAGCATTTT
.	TRBV3-1/TRBV3-2	TRBJ1-2	.	CASSQGLHYGYTF	TGTGCCAGCAGCCAAGGGTTGCACTATGGCTACACCTTC
.	TRBV29-1	TRBJ1-1	.	CSVEVVTANTEAFF	TGCAGCGTTGAAGTGGTAACGGCGAACACTGAAGCTTTCTTT
.	TRBV10-2	TRBJ1-5	.	CASSEGFNQPQHF	TGCGCCAGCAGTGAAGGGTTCAATCAGCCCCAGCATTTT
.	TRBV5-4	TRBJ1-2	TRBD1	CASSQTGQVYGYTF	TGTGCCAGCAGCCAAACTGGACAGGTCTATGGCTACACCTTC
.	TRBV5-6	TRBJ1-6	.	CASSLGLNPYNSPLHF	TGTGCCAGCAGCTTGGGGTTGAACCCTTATAATTCACCCCTCCACTTT
.	TRBV19	TRBJ1-1	.	CASSIQGLEHTEAFF	TGTGCCAGTAGTATCCAGGGATTGGAGCACACTGAAGCTTTCTTT
.	TRBV19	TRBJ2-5	.	CASNPTGHQETQYF	TGTGCCAGTAACCCGACAGGTCATCAAGAGACCCAGTACTTC
.	TRBV7-9	TRBJ2-5	TRBD2	CASSLEAGLAGRLETQYF	TGTGCCAGCAGCTTAGAAGCCGGACTAGCGGGAAGACTAGAGACCCAGTACTTC
.	TRBV20-1	TRBJ2-5	TRBD1	CSASEGTGGLETQYF	TGCAGTGCTAGTGAGGGGACAGGGGGTCTGGAGACCCAGTACTTC
.	TRBV30	TRBJ1-1	TRBD1	CAWSGTGVGLTEAFF	TGTGCCTGGAGTGGAACAGGGGTGGGTTTAACTGAAGCTTTCTTT
once	TRBV30	TRBJ1-6	.	CAWSVGGALNSPLHF	TGTGCCTGGAGTGTTGGAGGGGCTCTTAATTCACCCCTCCACTTT
.	TRBV9	TRBJ2-3	.	CASSVGSSGDTQYF	TGTGCCAGCAGCGTAGGTTCCAGCGGAGATACGCAGTATTTT
.	TRBV19	TRBJ1-2	.	CASSSGTGEVGYTF	TGTGCCAGTAGTAGTGGGACGGGAGAAGTAGGCTACACCTTC
.	TRBV7-8	TRBJ2-3	TRBD2	CASSFTSGSRDTQYF	TGTGCCAGCAGCTTTACTAGCGGGAGTCGGGATACGCAGTATTTT
.	TRBV12-5	TRBJ2-1	TRBD1	CASGSGQGTKNEQFF	TGTGCTAGTGGAAGCGGACAGGGGACGAAAAATGAGCAGTTCTTC
.	TRBV18	TRBJ1-2	.	CASPPSIENYGYTF	TGTGCCAGCCCGCCATCCATAGAAAACTATGGCTACACCTTC
.	TRBV30	TRBJ1-2	TRBD1	CAWSVLQGNYGYTF	TGTGCCTGGAGTGTATTACAGGGGAACTATGGCTACACCTTC
once	TRBV3-1/TRBV3-2	TRBJ1-1	.	CASSPVEETVNTEAFF	TGTGCCAGCAGTCCTGTGGAGGAGACGGTGAACACTGAAGCTTTCTTT
.	TRBV19	TRBJ1-2	TRBD1	CASSSWTGDLNGYTF	TGTGCCAGTAGTAGCTGGACAGGGGATCTTAATGGCTACACCTTC
once	TRBV5-1	TRBJ1-2	.	CASSFDSNYGYTF	TGCGCCAGCAGCTTCGATTCTAACTATGGCTACACCTTC
.	TRBV19	TRBJ1-1	.	CASSVVRGTEAFF	TGTGCCAGTAGCGTGGTAAGGGGCACTGAAGCTTTCTTT
.	TRBV6-5	TRBJ1-5	TRBD1	CASSPGTANNQPQHF	TGTGCCAGCAGTCCCGGGACAGCGAATAATCAGCCCCAGCATTTT
.	TRBV7-3	TRBJ1-1	.	CASSLNGGTMNTEAFF	TGTGCCAGCAGCTTAAACGGGGGCACCATGAACACTGAAGCTTTCTTT
.	TRBV7-3	TRBJ1-1	.	CASSLMALGGEGTEAFF	TGTGCCAGCAGCTTAATGGCTCTAGGAGGTGAGGGCACTGAAGCTTTCTTT
.	TRBV15	TRBJ2-5	.	CATRGQETQYF	TGTGCCACCAGGGGACAAGAGACCCAGTACTTC
.	TRBV6-2/TRBV6-3	TRBJ1-2	.	CASSYGPLPVHTF	TGTGCCAGCAGTTACGGACCACTGCCAGTTCACACCTTC
once	TRBV5-4	TRBJ1-4	.	CASSLYGLNEKLFF	TGTGCCAGCAGCCTGTACGGGCTTAATGAAAAACTGTTTTTT
once	TRBV2	TRBJ2-3	.	CASSDGPNKGGKDTQYF	TGTGCCAGCAGTGACGGCCCTAACAAGGGGGGGAAAGATACGCAGTATTTT
.	TRBV18	TRBJ1-1	.	CASSPVRENTEAFF	TGTGCCAGCTCACCAGTCAGGGAGAACACTGAAGCTTTCTTT
.	TRBV3-1/TRBV3-2	TRBJ2-7	.	CASSLAVGTYEQYF	TGTGCCAGCAGCCTAGCGGTTGGGACCTACGAGCAGTACTTC
.	TRBV2	TRBJ2-2	.	CASSGGSHANTGELFF	TGTGCCAGCAGTGGGGGATCTCACGCGAACACCGGGGAGCTGTTTTTT
.	TRBV12-3/TRBV12-4	TRBJ2-1	.	CASSPGPGEQFF	TGTGCCAGCAGCCCGGGCCCAGGTGAGCAGTTCTTC
once	TRBV5-1	TRBJ1-2	TRBD1	CASSFATGGYGYTF	TGCGCCAGCAGCTTCGCGACAGGGGGCTATGGCTACACCTTC
.	TRBV6-5	TRBJ1-1	.	CASSYSATGLNTEAFF	TGTGCCAGCAGTTACTCGGCGACAGGCCTGAACACTGAAGCTTTCTTT
.	TRBV6-1	TRBJ1-1	.	CASSERMGTEAFF	TGTGCCAGCAGTGAACGGATGGGGACTGAAGCTTTCTTT
.	TRBV15	TRBJ1-3	.	CATSDYFGNTIYF	TGTGCCACTTCGGATTACTTTGGAAACACCATATATTTT
.	TRBV11-2	TRBJ1-4	.	CASSPRNSATNEKLFF	TGTGCCAGCAGCCCCAGAAACAGTGCAACTAATGAAAAACTGTTTTTT
.	TRBV6-1	TRBJ1-6	.	CASSEGGNSPLHF	TGTGCCAGCAGTGAGGGGGGGAATTCACCCCTCCACTTT
.	TRBV6-5	TRBJ1-2	.	CASGMNYGYTF	TGTGCCTCCGGGATGAACTATGGCTACACCTTC
.	TRBV12-3/TRBV12-4	TRBJ1-2	.	CASSLRGLPGRF	TGTGCCAGCAGTTTAAGGGGTTTGCCGGGCCGCTTC
.	TRBV3-1/TRBV3-2	TRBJ2-1	TRBD2	CASNWEGRSYNEQFF	TGTGCCAGCAATTGGGAGGGTCGATCCTACAATGAGCAGTTCTTC
.	TRBV9	TRBJ2-1	TRBD2	CASSVGGGDGEQFF	TGTGCCAGCAGCGTAGGGGGAGGGGATGGTGAGCAGTTCTTC
.	TRBV18	TRBJ2-7	.	CASSPSRYEQYF	TGTGCCAGCTCACCAAGTAGGTACGAGCAGTACTTC
.	TRBV7-9	TRBJ1-2	.	CASSTQGSNYGYTF	TGTGCCAGCAGTACACAGGGATCTAACTATGGCTACACCTTC
.	TRBV4-1	TRBJ1-1	.	CASSPERGTEAFF	TGCGCCAGCAGCCCCGAGAGAGGCACTGAAGCTTTCTTT